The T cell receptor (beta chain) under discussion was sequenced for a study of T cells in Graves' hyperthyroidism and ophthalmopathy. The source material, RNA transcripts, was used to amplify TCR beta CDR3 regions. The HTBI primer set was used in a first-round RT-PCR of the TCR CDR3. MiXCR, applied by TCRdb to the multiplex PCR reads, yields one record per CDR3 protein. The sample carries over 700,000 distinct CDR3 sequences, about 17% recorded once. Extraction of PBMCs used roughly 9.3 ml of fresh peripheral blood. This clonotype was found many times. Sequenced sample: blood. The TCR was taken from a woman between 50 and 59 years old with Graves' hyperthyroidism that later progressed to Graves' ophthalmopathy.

The CDR3 nucleotides are TGTGCCAGCAGCACCTCAGGGGGGAGACGGGGGGGCCAGTTCTTC. Its protein is CASSTSGGRRGGQFF. The chain links TRBV7-2 to TRBJ2-1, with a possible D match to TRBD2 (8 bases). Germline-derived CDR1 and CDR2 are SGHTA and FQGNSA. Deletions cut 5 bases from V and 13 bases from J, with 24 bases between. CDR3 length: 15 residues.